The clone carrying this TCR beta chain was observed many times. The data stem from a study of CD8+CD57+ T cells in acquired aplastic anemia. Study as a whole: The study obtained an average of around 3.1 ug of DNA from sorted CD4+ and CD8+ cells.

Whoever was chosen for sequencing had shown CD8+CD57+ cell expansion by flow cytometry. It was genomic DNA that served as the template for profiling TCR beta VDJ and CDR3. MiXCR, applied by TCRdb to the reads, yields one record per CDR3 protein. The data show roughly 190,000 distinct CDR3 sequences, around 45% seen once. Sequencing was done on a sample of sorted CD4+, CD8+, or CD8+CD57+ T cells (not recorded which) from PBMCs. The receptor was derived from a human donor with aplastic anemia.

The CDR3 DNA reads as TGTGCCATCAGTGAGTTAGAGAGCTCCTACGAGCAGTACTTC. This translates into CAISELESSYEQYF. The V gene is TRBV10-3, the J gene TRBJ2-7; D is unresolved. The ends were cut back, 1 base at V and 0 bases at J, with 7 bases in the middle. This CDR3 comprises 14 residues. Germline assignment: CDR1 ENHRY and CDR2 SYGVKD.